The 8 T cell receptor beta chains below were found in one sample sequenced in a study of blood T cells in healthy people across ages. A J-beta primer mix and a sample-barcoded 5' primer were used in a second PCR of about 7 to 12 cycles. Each CDR3 protein gets one entry after TCRdb re-called the 5' RACE reads with MiXCR. Counted here are over 600,000 distinct CDR3 sequences, around 21% occurring once; the ten biggest clones make up roughly 3.4%. Sequenced sample: blood. These receptor sequences come from a man aged 65 to 85 in good health.

In this sample, this clonotype turned up many times. This chain joins TRBV7-3 and TRBJ2-3; 11 bases are shared with TRBD2. This CDR3 region has 15 residues. V lost 4 bases, J lost 2 bases, and 2 bases stayed unmatched. Germline-derived CDR1 and CDR2 are SGHTA and FQGTGA. This CDR3 reads CASSSGLADTDTQYF. Written as DNA, the CDR3 is TGTGCCAGCAGCTCGGGACTAGCGGACACAGATACGCAGTATTTT. Full variable domain (rest looked up from reference TRBV7-3 and TRBJ2-3): GAGVSQTPSNKVTEKGKYVELRCDPISGHTALYWYRQSLGQGPEFLIYFQGTGAADDSGLPNDRFFAVRPEGSVSTLKIQRTERGDSAVYLCASSSGLADTDTQYFGPGTRLTVL.

This clonotype has at least ten counts. V gene TRBV5-1 combines with J gene TRBJ2-5, with 7 bases aligning to TRBD1. V dropped 2 bases and J dropped 5; count of bases not matched to a gene: 6. The CDR3 length is 14 residues. Germline V gene lookup returns CDR1 SGHRS and CDR2 YFSETQ. The CDR3 sequence is CASSLQGGQETQYF. CDR3 DNA sequence: TGCGCCAGCAGCTTACAAGGGGGCCAGGAGACCCAGTACTTC. Full variable domain (remainder filled in from reference TRBV5-1 and TRBJ2-5): KAGVTQTPRYLIKTRGQQVTLSCSPISGHRSVSWYQQTPGQGLQFLFEYFSETQRNKGNFPGRFSGRQFSNSRSEMNVSTLELGDSALYLCASSLQGGQETQYFGPGTRLLVL.

In this sample, this clonotype turned up a few times. The V call is TRBV6-6, the J call TRBJ2-5, with D perhaps TRBD2 (5 bases). Germline CDR1 is MNHNY and CDR2 is SVGAGI (reference sequence). Trimming removed 11 bases from V and 5 bases from J, with 15 bases in between. The CDR3 is 12 amino acids. The CDR3 coding sequence is TGTGCCCGAGTAGTGGGAGTGGAGACCCAGTACTTC. This encodes CARVVGVETQYF.

Ten or more counts support this clonotype. The chain links TRBV18 to TRBJ2-2; either TRBD1 or TRBD2 may fit D (5 bases each). Trimming left V 8 bases short and J 4 bases short, with 14 bases between. CDR1 and CDR2 (germline): KGHSH, LQKENI. The CDR3 sequence is 14 residues long. DNA of the CDR3: TGTGCCAGCAGCCCAGGGACCAGCACCGGGGAGCTGTTTTTT. Protein: CASSPGTSTGELFF. Complete variable domain (other parts from reference TRBV18 and TRBJ2-2): NAGVMQNPRHLVRRRGQEARLRCSPMKGHSHVYWYRQLPEEGLKFMVYLQKENIIDESGMPKERFSAEFPKEGPSILRIQQVVRGDSAAYFCASSPGTSTGELFFGEGSRLTVL.

The chain is built from TRBV15 and TRBJ1-2; the D is unclear. This CDR3 is built from 14 residues. CDR1 is LNHNV and CDR2 is YYDKDF in the germline V gene (reference sequence). The V end was cut by 1 base, the J end by 2 bases, with 8 bases between. The CDR3 DNA follows: TGTGCCACCAGCAGAGGGTCAGTCAACTATGGCTACACCTTC. Protein sequence: CATSRGSVNYGYTF.

The chain couples TRBV3-1 to TRBJ2-5, with 10 bases matching TRBD2. This CDR3 is 16 amino acids long. Trimming took 1 base from V and 5 from J; bases not matched to a gene: 7. Germline V gives CDR1 LGHDT, CDR2 YNNKEL (reference sequence). The CDR3, as DNA: TGTGCCAGCAGCCAAGTTCTAGCGGGAGTCTGGGAGACCCAGTACTTC. Translating gives CASSQVLAGVWETQYF.

The chain employs TRBV5-1 and TRBJ2-7; 9 positions agree with TRBD1. CDR1 and CDR2 from the germline V gene are SGHRS and YFSETQ. Germline trimming cut 4 bases from V and 4 bases from J; bases unmatched to any gene: 9. The length of the CDR3 is 15 residues. The CDR3 loop is CASSANRGPQYEQYF. CDR3 coding DNA: TGCGCCAGCAGCGCAAACAGGGGGCCTCAATACGAGCAGTACTTC.

This clonotype was detected many times. The gene calls are TRBV20-1 and TRBJ1-1; weak D call: TRBD1 (5 bases). The CDR3 has 13 amino acids. Germline V gene lookup returns CDR1 DFQATT and CDR2 SNEGSKA (reference sequence). With 5 bases removed from V and 1 base from J, the gap between germline ends came to 11 bases. This chain's CDR3 is CSAWGPTNTEAFF. The CDR3 DNA sequence: TGCAGTGCTTGGGGACCGACGAACACTGAAGCTTTCTTT.